This TCR beta chain was captured in a study of cytomegalovirus exposure and HLA in healthy donors. J gave up 9 bases and V 5 bases, and 19 bases lay outside the gene matches. Germline CDR1 SGHAT, CDR2 FQNNGV. The CDR3 length is 17 residues. A multiplex PCR was run with 60 Vbeta primers and 13 Jbeta primers. The table came from immunoSEQ multiplex PCR; TCRdb's copy has only in-frame clones and leaves some out. The repertoire has about 120,000 clones, around 82% of them found once; the top ten carry 5% to 6%. The V gene is TRBV11-2, the J gene TRBJ2-5; TRBD1 aligns across 9 bases. Sample: PBMCs. This TCR came from a woman aged 30 to 39 in good health and CMV-seropositive. The CDR3, as DNA: TGTGCCAGCAGCCCTGACCTAGGGACAGGGTTAATAGGGGCCCAGTACTTC. Encoded protein: CASSPDLGTGLIGAQYF.